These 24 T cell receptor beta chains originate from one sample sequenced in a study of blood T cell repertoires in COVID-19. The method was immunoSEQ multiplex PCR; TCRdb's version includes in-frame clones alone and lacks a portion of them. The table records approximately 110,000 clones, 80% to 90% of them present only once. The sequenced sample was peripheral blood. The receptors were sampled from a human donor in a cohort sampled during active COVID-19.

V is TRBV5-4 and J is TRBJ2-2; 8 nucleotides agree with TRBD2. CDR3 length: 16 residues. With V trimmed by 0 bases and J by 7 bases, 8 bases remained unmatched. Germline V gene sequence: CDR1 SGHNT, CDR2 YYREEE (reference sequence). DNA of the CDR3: TGTGCCAGCAGCTTGGCCGGTAGCGGGATCAGCGGGGAGCTGTTTTTT. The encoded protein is CASSLAGSGISGELFF.

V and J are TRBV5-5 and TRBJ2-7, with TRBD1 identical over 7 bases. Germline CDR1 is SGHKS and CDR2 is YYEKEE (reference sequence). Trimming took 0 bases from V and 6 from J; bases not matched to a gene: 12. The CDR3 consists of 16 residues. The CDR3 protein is CASSLAGTDRIGEQYF. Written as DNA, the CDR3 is TGTGCCAGCAGCTTGGCCGGGACAGATAGAATTGGCGAGCAGTACTTC.

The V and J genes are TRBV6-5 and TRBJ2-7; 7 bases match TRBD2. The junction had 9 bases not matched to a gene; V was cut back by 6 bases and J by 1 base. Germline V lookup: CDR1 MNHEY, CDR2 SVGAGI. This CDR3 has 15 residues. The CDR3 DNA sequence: TGTGCCAGCAGGCTAGGGACTACCGTTTCCTACGAGCAGTACTTC. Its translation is CASRLGTTVSYEQYF.

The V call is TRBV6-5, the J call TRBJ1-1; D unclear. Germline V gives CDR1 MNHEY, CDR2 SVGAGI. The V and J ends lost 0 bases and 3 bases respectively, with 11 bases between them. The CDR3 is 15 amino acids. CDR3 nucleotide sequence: TGTGCCAGCAGTTACTCGAGCGCAGTGGACACTGAAGCTTTCTTT. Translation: CASSYSSAVDTEAFF.

CDR3 in amino acids: CASSFGGAQGYTF. DNA for the CDR3: TGTGCCAGCAGTTTTGGTGGGGCGCAAGGCTACACCTTC. This sequence joins TRBV28 and TRBJ1-2, with D perhaps matching TRBD1 (5 bases). V was shortened by 3 bases and J by 8 bases, with 13 bases between the two germline ends. Germline V gene data show CDR1 as MDHEN and CDR2 as SYDVKM. This CDR3 spans 13 amino acids.

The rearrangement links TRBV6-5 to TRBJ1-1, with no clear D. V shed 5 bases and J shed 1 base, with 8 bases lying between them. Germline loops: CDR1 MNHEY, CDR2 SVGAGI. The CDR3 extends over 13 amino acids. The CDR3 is CASSTRGNTEAFF. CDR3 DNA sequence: TGTGCCAGCAGTACTCGTGGGAACACTGAAGCTTTCTTT.

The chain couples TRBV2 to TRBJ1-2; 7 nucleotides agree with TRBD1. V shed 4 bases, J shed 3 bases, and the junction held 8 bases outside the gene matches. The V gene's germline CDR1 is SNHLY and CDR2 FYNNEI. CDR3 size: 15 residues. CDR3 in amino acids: CASSVDRASDYGYTF. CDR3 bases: TGTGCCAGCAGTGTAGACAGGGCTTCAGACTATGGCTACACCTTC.

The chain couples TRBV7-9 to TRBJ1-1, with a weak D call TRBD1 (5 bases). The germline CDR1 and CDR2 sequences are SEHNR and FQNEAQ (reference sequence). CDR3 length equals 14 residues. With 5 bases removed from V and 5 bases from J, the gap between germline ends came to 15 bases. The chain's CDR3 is CASSPTTVGTEAFF. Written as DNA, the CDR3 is TGTGCCAGCAGCCCCACGACAGTCGGAACTGAAGCTTTCTTT.

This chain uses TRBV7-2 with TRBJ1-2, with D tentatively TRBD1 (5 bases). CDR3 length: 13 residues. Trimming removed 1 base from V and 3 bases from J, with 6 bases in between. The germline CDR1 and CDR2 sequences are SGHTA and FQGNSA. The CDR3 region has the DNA TGTGCCAGCAGCTTAGGACAGTACTATGGCTACACCTTC. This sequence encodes CASSLGQYYGYTF.

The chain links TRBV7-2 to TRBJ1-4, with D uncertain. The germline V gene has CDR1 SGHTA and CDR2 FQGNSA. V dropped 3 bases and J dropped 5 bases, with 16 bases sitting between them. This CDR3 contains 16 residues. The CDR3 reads CASSFMRAGGNEKLFF. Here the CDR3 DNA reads TGTGCCAGCAGCTTCATGAGGGCAGGAGGCAATGAAAAACTGTTTTTT.

CDR3 in amino acids: CASSAGASYNEQFF. For the CDR3, the DNA is TGTGCCAGCAGTGCGGGGGCATCCTACAATGAGCAGTTCTTC. This rearrangement joins TRBV28 to TRBJ2-1; D possibly corresponds to TRBD2 (7 bases). V dropped 5 bases and J dropped 1 base, with 9 bases sitting between them. CDR1 is MDHEN and CDR2 is SYDVKM in the germline V gene. The CDR3 totals 14 residues.

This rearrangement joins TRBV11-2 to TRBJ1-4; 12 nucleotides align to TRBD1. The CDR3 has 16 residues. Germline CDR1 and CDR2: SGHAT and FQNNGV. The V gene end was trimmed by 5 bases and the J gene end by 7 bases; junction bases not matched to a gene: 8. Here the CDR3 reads CASSHQGQGAREKLFF. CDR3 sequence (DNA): TGTGCCAGCAGCCACCAGGGACAGGGGGCGCGTGAAAAACTGTTTTTT.

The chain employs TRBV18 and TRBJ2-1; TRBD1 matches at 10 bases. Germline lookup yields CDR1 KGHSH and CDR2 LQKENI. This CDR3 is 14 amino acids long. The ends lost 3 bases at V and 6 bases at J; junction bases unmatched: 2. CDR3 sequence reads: CASSPGTGANEQFF. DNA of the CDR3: TGTGCCAGCTCACCGGGGACAGGGGCCAATGAGCAGTTCTTC.

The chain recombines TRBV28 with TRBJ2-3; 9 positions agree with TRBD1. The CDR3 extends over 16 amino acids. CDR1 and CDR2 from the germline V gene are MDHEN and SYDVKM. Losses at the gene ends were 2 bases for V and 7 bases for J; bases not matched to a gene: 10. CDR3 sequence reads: CASSLGGTGLAHTQYF. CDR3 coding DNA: TGTGCCAGCAGTTTAGGGGGGACAGGGTTAGCTCATACGCAGTATTTT.

Here the CDR3 reads CASSQDPGTSGRATEQFF. DNA for the CDR3: TGTGCCAGCAGCCAAGACCCCGGGACTAGCGGGAGGGCGACTGAGCAGTTCTTC. V and J are TRBV4-2 and TRBJ2-1; 16 nucleotides line up with TRBD2. V lost 0 bases to trimming and J lost 9 bases; unmatched junction nucleotides: 8. The CDR3 is 18 residues long. Germline V lookup: CDR1 LGHNA, CDR2 YNFKEQ.

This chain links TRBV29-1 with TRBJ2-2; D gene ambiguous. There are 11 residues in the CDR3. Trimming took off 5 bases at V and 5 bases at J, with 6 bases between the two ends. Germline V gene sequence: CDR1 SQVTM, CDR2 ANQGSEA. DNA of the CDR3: TGCAGCGTTCAGTTTACCGGGGAGCTGTTTTTT. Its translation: CSVQFTGELFF.

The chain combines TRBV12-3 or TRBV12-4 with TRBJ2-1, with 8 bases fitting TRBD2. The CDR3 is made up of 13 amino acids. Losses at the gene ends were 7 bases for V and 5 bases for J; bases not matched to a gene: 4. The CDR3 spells CASNAGGDNEQFF. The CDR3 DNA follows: TGTGCCAGCAATGCGGGGGGCGACAATGAGCAGTTCTTC.

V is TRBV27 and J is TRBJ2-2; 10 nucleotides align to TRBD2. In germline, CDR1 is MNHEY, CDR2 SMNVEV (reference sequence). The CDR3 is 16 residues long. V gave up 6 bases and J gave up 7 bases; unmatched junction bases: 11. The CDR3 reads CASRDLLAGANGELFF. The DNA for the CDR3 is TGTGCCAGCAGAGACCTCCTAGCGGGAGCAAACGGGGAGCTGTTTTTT.

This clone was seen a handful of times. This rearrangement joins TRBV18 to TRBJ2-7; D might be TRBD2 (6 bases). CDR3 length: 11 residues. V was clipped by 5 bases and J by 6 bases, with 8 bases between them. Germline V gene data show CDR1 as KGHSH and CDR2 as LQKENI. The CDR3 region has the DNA TGTGCCAGCTCATTGGGGGGCGAGCAGTACTTC. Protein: CASSLGGEQYF. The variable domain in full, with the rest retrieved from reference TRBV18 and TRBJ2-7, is NAGVMQNPRHLVRRRGQEARLRCSPMKGHSHVYWYRQLPEEGLKFMVYLQKENIIDESGMPKERFSAEFPKEGPSILRIQQVVRGDSAAYFCASSLGGEQYFGPGTRLTVT.

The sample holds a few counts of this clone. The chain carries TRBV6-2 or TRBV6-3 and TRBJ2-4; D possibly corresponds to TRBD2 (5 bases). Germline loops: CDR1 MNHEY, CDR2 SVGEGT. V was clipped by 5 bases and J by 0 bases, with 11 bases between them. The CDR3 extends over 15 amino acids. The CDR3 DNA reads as TGTGCCAGCAGTACGGGGATTTTAGCCAAAAACATTCAGTACTTC. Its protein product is CASSTGILAKNIQYF.

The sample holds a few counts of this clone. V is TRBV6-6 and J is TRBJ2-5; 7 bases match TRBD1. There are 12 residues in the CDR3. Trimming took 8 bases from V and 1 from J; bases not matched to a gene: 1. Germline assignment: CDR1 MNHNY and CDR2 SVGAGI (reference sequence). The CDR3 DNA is TGTGCCAGCTGGGACAGCCAAGAGACCCAGTACTTC. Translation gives CASWDSQETQYF.

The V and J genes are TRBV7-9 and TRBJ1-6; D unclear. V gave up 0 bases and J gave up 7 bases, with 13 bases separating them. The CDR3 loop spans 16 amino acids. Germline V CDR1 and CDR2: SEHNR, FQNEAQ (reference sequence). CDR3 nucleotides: TGTGCCAGCAGCTTAGCTCGCACAAGCGGGAATTCACCCCTCCACTTT. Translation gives CASSLARTSGNSPLHF. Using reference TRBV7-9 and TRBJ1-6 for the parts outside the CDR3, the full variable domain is DTGVSQNPRHKITKRGQNVTFRCDPISEHNRLYWYRQTLGQGPEFLTYFQNEAQLEKSRLLSDRFSAERPKGSFSTLEIQRTEQGDSAMYLCASSLARTSGNSPLHFGNGTRLTVT.

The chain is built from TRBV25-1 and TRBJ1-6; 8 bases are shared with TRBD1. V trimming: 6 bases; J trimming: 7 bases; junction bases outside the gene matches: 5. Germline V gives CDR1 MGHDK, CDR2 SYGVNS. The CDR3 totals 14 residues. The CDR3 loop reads CASRLGQGNSPLHF. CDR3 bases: TGTGCCAGCAGGCTCGGACAGGGCAATTCACCCCTCCACTTT.

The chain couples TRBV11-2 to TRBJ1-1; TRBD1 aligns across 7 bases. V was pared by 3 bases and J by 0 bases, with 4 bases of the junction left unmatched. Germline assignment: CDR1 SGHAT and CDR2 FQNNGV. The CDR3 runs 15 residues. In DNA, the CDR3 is TGTGCCAGCAGCTTGACAGGGCCCCTGAACACTGAAGCTTTCTTT. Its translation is CASSLTGPLNTEAFF.